The source of this T cell receptor beta chain is a study of response to subunit inactivated influenza vaccine. Whole-study results and caveats: Authors suggested few new T cells are recruited by each seasonal influenza vaccination.

The CDR3 is made up of 15 amino acids. J was trimmed by 0 bases and V by 5 bases; bases with no gene match: 4. Germline values: CDR1 DFQATT, CDR2 SNEGSKA (reference sequence). This clonotype was counted between two and nine times. The antigen is not known. TCRdb re-called the RT-PCR reads through MiXCR, storing one row per CDR3 protein. The sample gives about 520,000 distinct CDR3 sequences, roughly 7.6% of which show up once; less than 15% is in the top ten. The chain recombines TRBV20-1 with TRBJ2-5; TRBD2 matches at 12 bases. The clonotype comes from a man between 50 and 69 years old who received an inactivated influenza vaccine. The sequences come from PBMCs from blood, collected around 2 years after vaccination. The CDR3 DNA sequence: TGCAGTGCTTCAGGACTAGCGGGGTACCAAGAGACCCAGTACTTC. Amino acid sequence: CSASGLAGYQETQYF.